These T cell receptor beta chains were read from a single sample in a study of blood T cells in healthy people across ages. TCRdb re-derived calls from the 5' RACE reads in MiXCR, one entry per CDR3 protein. The table has about 780,000 distinct CDR3 sequences, less than 60% seen once. Material for sequencing was blood. The source is a man older than 75 in good health. The CDR3 runs from the conserved cysteine through the conserved F or W. Fields, in order: D gene, V gene, clone size, J gene, CDR3 protein. A D gene is named only where the DNA matches it firmly. Only part of the rows carry a size: once, few, many, or a class if the clone is expanded.

-	TRBV28	few	TRBJ2-5	CASSLWAQNQETQYF
-	TRBV7-3	-	TRBJ2-3	CASSSGPSSTDTQYF
-	TRBV20-1	few	TRBJ2-7	CSARDEREAYEQYF
-	TRBV5-1	-	TRBJ2-5	CASSWGIQETQYF
-	TRBV2	-	TRBJ1-1	CASSEAHTGRAFF
-	TRBV18	-	TRBJ2-5	CASSLGLVQETQYF
-	TRBV20-1	-	TRBJ2-3	CSARVYRPQTLTDTQYF
-	TRBV27	-	TRBJ1-5	CASSFRFNQPQHF
TRBD2	TRBV7-9	many	TRBJ2-5	CASSAAGEETQYF
TRBD1	TRBV5-1	-	TRBJ1-2	CASSPSTGGAYTF
TRBD2	TRBV6-5	-	TRBJ2-1	CASIGTSYNEQFF
TRBD1	TRBV11-2	-	TRBJ2-7	CASSELSGTGIFYEQYF
-	TRBV7-2	many	TRBJ2-5	CASSLQGSDETQYF
-	TRBV6-4	-	TRBJ2-7	CASKTGPPSPSYEQYF
-	TRBV7-9	few	TRBJ2-3	CASSFPDYTQYF
-	TRBV18	once	TRBJ1-1	CASFSDQGNTEAFF
-	TRBV7-3	few	TRBJ1-5	CASSLWYGNQPQHF
-	TRBV5-5	many	TRBJ1-2	CASSWTLTGNDGYTF
-	TRBV18	once	-	CASSPQGQGPYEQYF
-	TRBV5-1	-	TRBJ2-7	CASRNHYEQYF